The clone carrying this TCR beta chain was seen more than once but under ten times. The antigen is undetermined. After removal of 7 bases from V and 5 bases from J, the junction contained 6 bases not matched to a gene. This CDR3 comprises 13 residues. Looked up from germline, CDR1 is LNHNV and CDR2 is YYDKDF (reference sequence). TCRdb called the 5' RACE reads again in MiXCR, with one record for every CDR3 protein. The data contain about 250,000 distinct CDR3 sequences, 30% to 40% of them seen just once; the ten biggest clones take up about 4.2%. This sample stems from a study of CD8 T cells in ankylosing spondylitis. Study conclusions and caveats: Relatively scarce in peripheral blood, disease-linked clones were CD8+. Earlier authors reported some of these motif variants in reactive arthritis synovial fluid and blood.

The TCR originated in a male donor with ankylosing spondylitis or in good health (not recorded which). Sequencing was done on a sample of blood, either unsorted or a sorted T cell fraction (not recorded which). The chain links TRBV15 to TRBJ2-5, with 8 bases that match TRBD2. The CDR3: CATTAGVPETQYF. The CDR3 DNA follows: TGTGCCACCACAGCGGGGGTTCCGGAGACCCAGTACTTC. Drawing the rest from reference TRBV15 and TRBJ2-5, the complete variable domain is DAMVIQNPRYQVTQFGKPVTLSCSQTLNHNVMYWYQQKSSQAPKLLFHYYDKDFNNEADTPDNFQSRRPNTSFCFLDIRSPGLGDTAMYLCATTAGVPETQYFGPGTRLLVL.